Detailed here is one TCR beta chain. Its antigen is undetermined. The data were obtained in a study of vaccination and CD4 T cells after COVID-19. As to treatment: approximately nine-day PBMC culture with coronavirus spike peptide pools or control peptides (ViraFEST assay). The CDR3 has 13 residues. Deletions cut 6 bases from V and 5 bases from J, with 13 bases between. The Oncomine TCR Beta short-read assay was applied to DNA of cultured CD4+ T cells. In TCRdb, the PCR reads were re-called with MiXCR into one record per CDR3 protein. Of 15,000 to 20,000 distinct CDR3 sequences detected, approximately 50% appear once; the ten largest clones hold about 32%.

The material sequenced was cultured CD4+ T cells from blood, taken after SARS-CoV-2 vaccination. This sequence was found in a human donor with COVID-19. The rearrangement links TRBV12-3 or TRBV12-4 to TRBJ2-5; D is possibly TRBD1 (6 bases). In DNA, the CDR3 is TGTGCCAGCAGGCCACAGGGAAAGGAGACCCAGTACTTC. Translating it yields CASRPQGKETQYF.